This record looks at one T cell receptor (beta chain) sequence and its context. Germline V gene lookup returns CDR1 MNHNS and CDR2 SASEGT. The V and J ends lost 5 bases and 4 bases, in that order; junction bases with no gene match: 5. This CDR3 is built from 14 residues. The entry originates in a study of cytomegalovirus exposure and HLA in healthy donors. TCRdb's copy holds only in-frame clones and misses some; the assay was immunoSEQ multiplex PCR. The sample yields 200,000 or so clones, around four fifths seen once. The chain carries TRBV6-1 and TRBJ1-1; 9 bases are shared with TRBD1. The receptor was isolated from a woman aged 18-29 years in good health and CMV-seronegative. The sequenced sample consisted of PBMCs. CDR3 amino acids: CASSTQGAFTEAFF. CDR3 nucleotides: TGTGCCAGCAGTACACAGGGGGCGTTCACTGAAGCTTTCTTT.